The next 10 T cell receptor beta chains were all read from a single sample in a study of control samples from healthy donors and cancer patients. TCRdb's table, derived via immunoSEQ multiplex PCR, lists solely in-frame clones and lacks some. This sample yields approximately 140,000 clones, of which about 89% are seen a single time; under 9% belongs to the top ten. The sample was blood. Every receptor here comes from a young man in good health.

The genes are TRBV3-1 (or the pseudogene TRBV3-2) and TRBJ2-7; 9 nucleotides align to TRBD1. CDR1 is LGHDT and CDR2 is YNNKEL in the germline V gene (reference sequence). The CDR3 loop spans 15 amino acids. The ends lost 4 bases at V and 4 bases at J; junction bases unmatched: 8. In nucleotides, the CDR3 is TGTGCCAGCAGCCCACCCGGGACAGGGTTATACGAGCAGTACTTC. Its protein is CASSPPGTGLYEQYF.

This clone is a singleton in its sample. The chain links TRBV4-1 to TRBJ1-2; D remains ambiguous. This CDR3 region has 14 residues. The V gene lost 0 bases and the J gene lost 4 bases, with 9 bases spanning the gap. Germline CDR1 MGHRA, CDR2 YSYEKL. In nucleotides, the CDR3 is TGCGCCAGCAGCCAAGATGCCAGATTCTATGGCTACACCTTC. It translates to CASSQDARFYGYTF.

The V gene is TRBV7-8, the J gene TRBJ1-2, with 7 nucleotides matching TRBD1. Germline V gives CDR1 SGHVS, CDR2 FQNEAQ. V was pared by 4 bases and J by 3 bases, with 2 bases of the junction left unmatched. CDR3 length: 13 amino acids. The CDR3 DNA follows: TGTGCCAGCAGCTCAACAGGGGACTATGGCTACACCTTC. Amino acid sequence: CASSSTGDYGYTF.

The chain uses TRBV5-1 and TRBJ1-2; the D gene is possibly TRBD1 (6 bases). Germline V gene sequence: CDR1 SGHRS, CDR2 YFSETQ. The CDR3 consists of 17 residues. V was cut by 5 bases and J by 7 bases, with 27 bases left in between. DNA of the CDR3: TGCGCCAGCAGACTGGAGGGGTCCCCAGGGGCGCGGGGTGGCTACACCTTC. This translates into CASRLEGSPGARGGYTF.

The genes are TRBV4-2 and TRBJ1-5; D uncertain. Germline loops: CDR1 LGHNA, CDR2 YNFKEQ. V lost 0 bases to trimming and J lost 1 base, with 4 bases between them. The CDR3 covers 14 residues. DNA for the CDR3: TGTGCCAGCAGCCAAGAGGCCAGCAATCAGCCCCAGCATTTT. It yields the protein CASSQEASNQPQHF.

The V call is TRBV28, the J call TRBJ1-6, with D unresolved. Germline loops: CDR1 MDHEN, CDR2 SYDVKM. The CDR3 runs to 15 residues. V lost 3 bases to trimming and J lost 5 bases, with 11 bases between them. The CDR3 bases are TGTGCCAGCAGTTTGGAGGGCGGTGATAATTCACCCCTCCACTTT. Amino acid sequence: CASSLEGGDNSPLHF.

The CDR3 DNA is TGTGCCAGCAGTGGACAGGCCTACGAGCAGTACTTC. Protein: CASSGQAYEQYF. The V gene is TRBV7-9, the J gene TRBJ2-7; 7 nucleotides align to TRBD1. V shed 6 bases, J shed 2 bases, and the junction held 1 base outside the gene matches. This CDR3 region has 12 residues. Germline lookup yields CDR1 SEHNR and CDR2 FQNEAQ (reference sequence).

This chain uses TRBV30 with TRBJ1-2; weak D call: TRBD1 (5 bases). The CDR3 totals 13 residues. CDR1 GTSNPN and CDR2 SVGIG come from the germline V gene (reference sequence). V lost 7 bases, J lost 4 bases, and 16 bases lay in between. The CDR3 DNA sequence: TGTGCCTCGGGACGACTAAACTTCTATGGCTACACCTTC. It is translated as CASGRLNFYGYTF.

The V gene is TRBV19, the J gene TRBJ1-5, with D hard to call. Germline V gene sequence: CDR1 LNHDA, CDR2 SQIVND (reference sequence). Between the trimmed V and J ends, which lost 6 bases and 0 bases, there was a span of 12 bases. The CDR3 length is 15 residues. CDR3 sequence (DNA): TGTGCCAGTAGCGTAGACGGATATAGCAATCAGCCCCAGCATTTT. This sequence encodes CASSVDGYSNQPQHF.

The gene calls are TRBV18 and TRBJ2-5, with D unresolved. The CDR3 spans 10 residues. Between the trimmed V and J ends, which lost 8 bases and 4 bases, there was a span of 5 bases. The germline gives CDR1 KGHSH, CDR2 LQKENI. This CDR3 reads CASAGETQYF. CDR3 sequence (DNA): TGTGCCAGCGCTGGAGAGACCCAGTACTTC.